The entry below describes one T cell receptor beta chain. Its specificity is unknown. Compared with germline, one end of the junction differs, possibly owing to a read error. Within the sample, other DNA sequences also encode this same CDR3. The PCR ran on 60 Vbeta and 13 Jbeta primers. TCRdb's copy holds only in-frame clones and misses some; the assay was immunoSEQ multiplex PCR. The sample lists about 160,000 clones; around 88% were seen once. The data derive from a study of cytomegalovirus exposure and HLA in healthy donors. Study-level information: Earlier work reported 117 million unique TCR beta sequences from about 180 million T cells.

Findings and limits, study-wide: Among the CMV-associated chains, a few were confirmed in vitro as specific for CMV antigens.

The CDR3 is 15 residues long. Germline V gives CDR1 SSHAT, CDR2 FNYEAQ (reference sequence). The chain combines TRBV7-7 with TRBJ2-3, with 8 nucleotides matching TRBD1. Sequencing used PBMCs. This TCR derives from a woman aged 25 to 39 in good health and CMV-seronegative. CDR3 amino acids: CASSLGGQGTDTQYF. The CDR3 nucleotides are TGCGCCAGCAGCTTAGGGGGACAGGGCACAGATACGCAGTATTTT.